This TCR beta chain originates from a study of blood T cell repertoires in COVID-19. Looking at the study overall: Whether acute or convalescent, the COVID-19 samples came from the United States, Italy and Spain. PBMCs, B-cell-depleted T cells, or T cells were the source of the cDNA or gDNA that made up the material.

In the authors' workflow: Reference gene primer amplification in the assay estimated nucleated cell counts. Clones were read by immunoSEQ multiplex PCR, and TCRdb kept only the in-frame ones, dropping some. V and J calls plus clone size are reproduced from that table; the DNA served to infer D and trimming. The table lists 55,000 to 65,000 clones, approximately 90% of them singletons. This clone was recorded once. Losses at the gene ends were 7 bases for V and 7 bases for J; bases not matched to a gene: 11. CDR3 size: 16 residues. CDR1 and CDR2 from the germline V gene are SQVTM and ANQGSEA. Sequenced input: peripheral blood. The TCR sequence derives from a human donor in a cohort sampled during active COVID-19. This chain joins TRBV29-1 and TRBJ2-2, with TRBD2 matching over 14 bases. For the CDR3, the DNA is TGCAGCGCTGCCCTGACTAGCGGGAGGGCCGGCGGGGAGCTGTTTTTT. Its protein product is CSAALTSGRAGGELFF.